These 2 T cell receptor beta chains were sequenced from one sample in a study of T cells after yellow fever vaccination (dated by TCRdb to about 2019). The library came from 5' RACE. The sequencer was an Illumina HiSeq 2500. The public reads were reanalyzed by TCRdb: fastp trimming at Q25, MiXCR alignment, in-frame beta chains only. Every CDR3 protein is listed once, alongside the most common genes and DNA of its rows. This sample comprises 60,000 to 85,000 distinct CDR3 sequences, approximately 6.1% of them detected only once. More than 35% of the sample belongs to the ten largest clones. In the paper's terms, the treatment or condition label means: live attenuated yellow fever vaccine strain. The specimen comprised CD8+ T cells sorted from PBMCs, sampled roughly seven weeks after the first yellow fever vaccination. The origin of the receptors is a man between 18 and 35 years old who received the YFV17D yellow fever vaccine.

The table lists this clonotype with many counts. The chain combines TRBV4-1 with TRBJ1-1, with TRBD1 identical over 8 bases. CDR1 and CDR2 (germline): MGHRA, YSYEKL. Trimming cost V 0 bases and J 5 bases; bases outside gene matches: 2. The CDR3 consists of 14 residues. CDR3 DNA: TGCGCCAGCAGCCAAGAACAGGGGGGTACTGAAGCTTTCTTT. This gives the protein CASSQEQGGTEAFF.

This clonotype came up a few times. J is TRBJ2-3 and V is TRBV11-2; tentative D call: TRBD2 (7 bases). Germline CDR1 SGHAT, CDR2 FQNNGV. The CDR3 sequence is 16 residues long. Trimming left V 2 bases short and J 7 bases short, with 19 bases between. CDR3 DNA sequence: TGTGCCAGCAGCTTAAAGTATCCGGGGGGCCTGAATACGCAGTATTTT. This translates into CASSLKYPGGLNTQYF.